The 5 T cell receptor beta chains below were found in one sample sequenced in a study of T-cell reconstitution after alpha-beta-depleted transplantation in children. As it was prepared, the TCRbeta library received unique molecular identifiers. Each CDR3 protein is one row after TCRdb ran MiXCR on the PCR reads. The data contain about 300,000 distinct CDR3 sequences, approximately 7.3% of them singletons. Their antigens remain unidentified. Study-level points and caveats: Diversity and T-cell counts at one year after transplant derived mostly from new T cells.

The sample in question was peripheral blood, obtained 360 days after TCRalphabeta/CD19-depleted stem cell transplant. The receptors here all came from a female patient younger than 10 who had a stem cell transplant for Fanconi anemia, so the T cells may come from the graft donor.

This rearrangement joins TRBV10-3 to TRBJ1-1, with 8 bases that match TRBD1. The ends lost 7 bases at V and 4 bases at J; junction bases unmatched: 14. This CDR3 has 16 amino acids. Germline values: CDR1 ENHRY, CDR2 SYGVKD. The CDR3 loop reads CAITDRGGVRTTEAFF. The CDR3 nucleotides read TGTGCCATCACCGACAGGGGAGGGGTGAGAACCACTGAAGCTTTCTTT.

At least ten counts were recorded for this clonotype. The chain is built from TRBV12-3 or TRBV12-4 and TRBJ1-6, with 9 nucleotides matching TRBD1. V lost 3 bases to trimming and J lost 5 bases; unmatched junction nucleotides: 2. CDR3 size: 15 residues. In DNA form, the CDR3 reads TGTGCCAGCAGTTTGGGGGACAGGGATAATTCACCCCTCCACTTT. It encodes CASSLGDRDNSPLHF.

This clonotype has at least ten counts. This rearrangement joins TRBV7-6 to TRBJ1-1, with TRBD1 matching over 8 bases. Germline V CDR1 and CDR2: SGHVS, FNYEAQ. This CDR3 is built from 14 residues. V shed 1 base and J 4 bases; nucleotides not matched to a gene: 2. CDR3 DNA: TGTGCCAGCAGCTTAGGTGGACAGGGCACTGAAGCTTTCTTT. Protein: CASSLGGQGTEAFF.

Many counts were recorded for this clonotype. The chain recombines TRBV4-2 with TRBJ2-7; maybe TRBD1 (6 bases). Trimming left V 6 bases short and J 5 bases short, with 11 bases between. From germline, CDR1 is LGHNA and CDR2 YNFKEQ. This CDR3 comprises 12 residues. The CDR3: CASRQQGHEQYF. DNA of the CDR3: TGTGCCAGCAGACAACAGGGACACGAGCAGTACTTC.

This clonotype appeared many times. The chain joins TRBV27 to TRBJ2-7; a possible D gene is TRBD2 (6 bases). The CDR3 contains 13 residues. Trimming took off 10 bases at V and 2 bases at J, with 15 bases between the two ends. Germline V lookup: CDR1 MNHEY, CDR2 SMNVEV (reference sequence). The CDR3 DNA sequence: TGTGCCACCTCGGAATGGGGGGCCTACGAGCAGTACTTC. It specifies CATSEWGAYEQYF.